The 26 T cell receptor beta chains below all came from one sample that was sequenced in a study of T cell changes during pregnancy in multiple sclerosis (dated 2019 in TCRdb). Receptor amplification or capture employed the immunoSEQ multiplex PCR assay. Entries here come from immuneACCESS through TCRdb and include only in-frame sequences with V and J called. Some clones fail to appear in such tables; in the studies checked, an unresolved V gene covers under half of the shortfall, and the cause of the remainder is unknown. The sample includes some 70,000 clones, with more than 90% observed a single time. The ten biggest clones cover 2% to 2.5% of the sample. This material consisted of peripheral blood, taken in the first trimester of pregnancy. Source of these receptors: a female donor with multiple sclerosis, enrolled in a pregnancy study.

The rearrangement links TRBV9 to TRBJ2-1, with D possibly being TRBD2 (5 bases). With 4 bases removed from V and 0 bases from J, the gap between germline ends came to 14 bases. Germline V gene data show CDR1 as SGDLS and CDR2 as YYNGEE. The CDR3 spans 16 residues. The CDR3 sequence: CASSPPTSSSYNEQFF. The CDR3 DNA follows: TGTGCCAGCAGCCCACCCACTAGTAGCTCCTACAATGAGCAGTTCTTC.

Only one count was recorded for this clone. This chain connects TRBV19 to TRBJ1-5; D perhaps matches TRBD1 (6 bases). CDR3 length: 14 residues. Germline assignment: CDR1 LNHDA and CDR2 SQIVND (reference sequence). V lost 8 bases and J lost 4, with 15 bases in between. This CDR3 is CASASGTRNQPQHF. The CDR3 DNA sequence: TGTGCCAGTGCCTCCGGGACACGTAATCAGCCCCAGCATTTT.

The CDR3 coding sequence is TGTGCCAGCAGCTGGCGACTAGCGGGGGGGCAAGGAGATACGCAGTATTTT. It translates to CASSWRLAGGQGDTQYF. This sequence joins TRBV5-6 and TRBJ2-3; 14 bases map to TRBD2. The J segment lost 5 bases and the V segment lost 3 bases, leaving 8 bases of the junction unmatched. This CDR3 contains 17 residues. In germline, CDR1 is SGHDT, CDR2 YYEEEE.

This rearrangement joins TRBV9 to TRBJ2-7; TRBD2 agrees at 14 bases. Germline V gives CDR1 SGDLS, CDR2 YYNGEE. The CDR3 loop spans 16 amino acids. Trimming took 4 bases from V and 3 from J; bases not matched to a gene: 6. The CDR3 is CASSTGLAGGIYEQYF. The CDR3 nucleotides read TGTGCCAGCAGCACTGGACTAGCGGGAGGAATCTACGAGCAGTACTTC.

The V call is TRBV7-6, the J call TRBJ1-4, with 7 bases matching TRBD1. CDR1 SGHVS and CDR2 FNYEAQ come from the germline V gene. V lost 6 bases, J lost 5 bases, and 12 bases stayed unmatched. The length of the CDR3 is 16 residues. CDR3 in amino acids: CASSLFQGGRNEKLFF. Written as DNA, the CDR3 is TGTGCCAGCAGTCTGTTTCAGGGGGGAAGGAATGAAAAACTGTTTTTT.

The CDR3: CSVAPLAGEGQFF. For the CDR3, the DNA is TGCAGCGTTGCACCACTAGCGGGAGAAGGGCAGTTCTTC. This rearrangement joins TRBV29-1 to TRBJ2-1; 11 nucleotides match TRBD2. The J segment lost 12 bases and the V segment lost 4 bases, leaving 8 bases of the junction unmatched. The CDR3 covers 13 residues. CDR1 is SQVTM and CDR2 is ANQGSEA in the germline V gene.

This chain joins TRBV7-9 and TRBJ2-3; 7 bases line up with TRBD2. Germline loops: CDR1 SEHNR, CDR2 FQNEAQ (reference sequence). This CDR3 region has 13 residues. Trimming cost V 5 bases and J 5 bases; bases outside gene matches: 4. The CDR3 protein is CASSPPGGDTQYF. CDR3 coding DNA: TGTGCCAGCAGCCCGCCGGGGGGAGATACGCAGTATTTT. The whole variable domain, filled in from reference TRBV7-9 and TRBJ2-3, reads DTGVSQNPRHKITKRGQNVTFRCDPISEHNRLYWYRQTLGQGPEFLTYFQNEAQLEKSRLLSDRFSAERPKGSFSTLEIQRTEQGDSAMYLCASSPPGGDTQYFGPGTRLTVL.

This chain uses TRBV5-1 with TRBJ2-5, with 12 bases identical to TRBD2. The CDR3 contains 18 residues. CDR1 is SGHRS and CDR2 is YFSETQ in the germline V gene. The V and J ends lost 3 bases and 1 base, in that order; junction bases with no gene match: 10. The CDR3 nucleotides are TGCGCCAGCAGCTGGGGACTAGCGGGCTTCCTAGTCCAAGAGACCCAGTACTTC. It specifies CASSWGLAGFLVQETQYF.

The chain couples TRBV5-1 to TRBJ2-3; 7 positions agree with TRBD1. V was clipped by 3 bases and J by 4 bases; unmatched bases: 5. The length of the CDR3 is 14 residues. Germline assignment: CDR1 SGHRS and CDR2 YFSETQ. The CDR3 here is CASSSGGSADTQYF. The DNA of the CDR3 is TGCGCCAGCAGCTCAGGGGGTAGCGCAGATACGCAGTATTTT.

This sequence joins TRBV5-1 and TRBJ2-2, with TRBD1 matching over 9 bases. The germline V gene encodes CDR1 SGHRS and CDR2 YFSETQ. The CDR3 has 16 residues. V trimming: 2 bases; J trimming: 5 bases; junction bases outside the gene matches: 7. The CDR3 nucleotides are TGCGCCAGCAGCTTACCAAGACAGGGGGGGACCGGGGAGCTGTTTTTT. This translates into CASSLPRQGGTGELFF.

The rearrangement links TRBV27 to TRBJ1-2; a weak D match, TRBD1 (6 bases). Trimming pared 2 bases from V and 4 bases from J, leaving 11 bases between. This CDR3 has 14 amino acids. The germline V gene encodes CDR1 MNHEY and CDR2 SMNVEV (reference sequence). The CDR3 loop reads CASSLIGGSYGYTF. The CDR3 coding sequence is TGTGCCAGCAGTTTAATAGGGGGAAGCTATGGCTACACCTTC.

The CDR3 sequence is CASSTQANTEAFF. The CDR3 DNA is TGTGCCAGTAGTACACAGGCTAACACTGAAGCTTTCTTT. V usage is TRBV19 and J usage is TRBJ1-1; tentative D call: TRBD1 (5 bases). Germline assignment: CDR1 LNHDA and CDR2 SQIVND (reference sequence). The CDR3 spans 13 residues. V lost 4 bases to trimming and J lost 2 bases, with 8 bases between them.

This chain links TRBV29-1 with TRBJ2-7; a possible D gene is TRBD1 (6 bases). The V gene lost 4 bases and the J gene lost 1 base, with 17 bases spanning the gap. This CDR3 has 15 residues. Germline V lookup: CDR1 SQVTM, CDR2 ANQGSEA. The CDR3 loop reads CSVGGQFTPSYEQYF. CDR3 sequence (DNA): TGCAGCGTTGGAGGACAGTTTACCCCTTCCTACGAGCAGTACTTC.

This sequence joins TRBV10-3 and TRBJ2-3; tentatively, D is TRBD1 (7 bases). Germline assignment: CDR1 ENHRY and CDR2 SYGVKD. The CDR3 runs to 15 residues. The V gene lost 10 bases and the J gene lost 0 bases, with 17 bases spanning the gap. The CDR3 coding sequence is TGTGCCACCCAGGGGGACTCCTTTAGCACAGATACGCAGTATTTT. This sequence encodes CATQGDSFSTDTQYF.

The rearrangement uses TRBV19 and TRBJ2-7; 14 bases agree with TRBD2. Germline V gene lookup returns CDR1 LNHDA and CDR2 SQIVND (reference sequence). Trimming removed 4 bases from V and 5 bases from J; junction bases left unmatched: 13. The CDR3 has 18 residues. The CDR3: CASSRQSGTSGRIHEQYF. In nucleotides, the CDR3 is TGTGCCAGTAGTAGACAATCCGGGACTAGCGGGAGAATCCACGAGCAGTACTTC.

This clone was found once. This chain joins TRBV7-3 and TRBJ2-3; no reliable D call. V lost 5 bases and J lost 4, with 19 bases in between. CDR1 and CDR2 (germline): SGHTA, FQGTGA. The CDR3 loop spans 16 amino acids. The CDR3 loop reads CASSLSQVSAPDTQYF. The DNA for the CDR3 is TGTGCCAGCAGCCTATCCCAGGTATCGGCTCCAGATACGCAGTATTTT.

This rearrangement joins TRBV7-9 to TRBJ1-4, with D perhaps matching TRBD1 (6 bases). V dropped 3 bases and J dropped 7 bases, with 15 bases sitting between them. The CDR3 runs 15 residues. The germline CDR1 and CDR2 sequences are SEHNR and FQNEAQ (reference sequence). The CDR3 DNA reads as TGTGCCAGCAGCTTGTTGCCAGGGGAGTTTGAAAAACTGTTTTTT. It encodes CASSLLPGEFEKLFF.

The CDR3 sequence: CASSALGGTYEQYF. The CDR3 region has the DNA TGTGCCAGCAGCGCCCTCGGGGGGACCTACGAGCAGTACTTC. The rearrangement uses TRBV7-3 and TRBJ2-7, with 7 bases aligning to TRBD2. The CDR3 is 14 amino acids. Germline assignment: CDR1 SGHTA and CDR2 FQGTGA. V gave up 5 bases and J gave up 2 bases; unmatched junction bases: 6.

This rearrangement joins TRBV19 to TRBJ1-6; D remains ambiguous. V shed 3 bases and J shed 11 bases, with 14 bases lying between them. The germline V gene encodes CDR1 LNHDA and CDR2 SQIVND (reference sequence). CDR3 length equals 14 residues. CDR3 loop: CASSMQDSRTPLHF. The CDR3 coding sequence is TGTGCCAGTAGTATGCAGGACTCCAGGACACCCCTCCACTTT.

The chain has TRBV29-1 and TRBJ2-6; D perhaps matches TRBD2 (6 bases). Looked up from germline, CDR1 is SQVTM and CDR2 is ANQGSEA. The CDR3 has 14 residues. V was trimmed by 1 base and J by 12 bases, leaving 16 bases between them. CDR3 loop: CSVEAAGPTGVLTF. The CDR3 DNA sequence: TGCAGCGTTGAAGCTGCGGGACCAACCGGCGTCCTGACTTTC.

The V and J genes are TRBV10-3 and TRBJ2-5, with D unresolved. Germline CDR1 reads ENHRY; CDR2 reads SYGVKD. This CDR3 contains 12 residues. Trimming took 5 bases from V and 5 from J, leaving 9 bases between them. The CDR3 loop is CAISPGSETQYF. CDR3 sequence (DNA): TGTGCCATCAGTCCGGGTTCGGAGACCCAGTACTTC.

This chain uses TRBV11-2 with TRBJ1-3; 7 bases agree with TRBD1. Per germline, CDR1 SGHAT and CDR2 FQNNGV. CDR3 size: 16 residues. Trimming removed 3 bases from V and 5 bases from J; junction bases left unmatched: 10. In DNA, the CDR3 is TGTGCCAGCAGCTTGGGACAGCCGACTGGGAGAAACACCATATATTTT. Protein: CASSLGQPTGRNTIYF.

A single count supports this clone. The gene calls are TRBV9 and TRBJ2-3; 10 bases map to TRBD1. Per germline, CDR1 SGDLS and CDR2 YYNGEE. This CDR3 is built from 15 residues. V lost 3 bases and J lost 1; bases outside the gene matches: 2. The CDR3 reads CASSADRGRTDTQYF. In DNA form, the CDR3 reads TGTGCCAGCAGCGCAGACAGGGGGCGCACAGATACGCAGTATTTT.

The CDR3 DNA sequence: TGTGCCAGCAGTTGTAGGGAGGGTATGGTTCGGAACACTGAAGCTTTCTTT. Encoded protein: CASSCREGMVRNTEAFF. The chain joins TRBV6-4 to TRBJ1-1; unclear D gene. Per the germline V gene, CDR1 is MRHNA and CDR2 is SNTAGT. CDR3 length: 17 amino acids. The V gene lost 5 bases and the J gene lost 1 base, with 20 bases spanning the gap.

The V gene is TRBV2, the J gene TRBJ2-3; D gene uncertain. V lost 2 bases, J lost 2 bases, and 5 bases lay in between. The CDR3 has 13 amino acids. Germline V gives CDR1 SNHLY, CDR2 FYNNEI. The CDR3 coding sequence is TGTGCCAGCAGTGAACGGTACACAGATACGCAGTATTTT. It yields the protein CASSERYTDTQYF. The variable domain in full, with the rest retrieved from reference TRBV2 and TRBJ2-3, is EPEVTQTPSHQVTQMGQEVILRCVPISNHLYFYWYRQILGQKVEFLVSFYNNEISEKSEIFDDQFSVERPDGSNFTLKIRSTKLEDSAMYFCASSERYTDTQYFGPGTRLTVL.

The chain joins TRBV5-4 to TRBJ1-2; the D gene is possibly TRBD1 (6 bases). The CDR3 sequence is 13 residues long. V was pared by 0 bases and J by 6 bases, with 9 bases between. Germline V CDR1 and CDR2: SGHNT, YYREEE (reference sequence). The chain's CDR3 is CASSLAGADGYTF. The CDR3 DNA reads TGTGCCAGCAGCTTGGCAGGGGCCGATGGCTACACCTTC.